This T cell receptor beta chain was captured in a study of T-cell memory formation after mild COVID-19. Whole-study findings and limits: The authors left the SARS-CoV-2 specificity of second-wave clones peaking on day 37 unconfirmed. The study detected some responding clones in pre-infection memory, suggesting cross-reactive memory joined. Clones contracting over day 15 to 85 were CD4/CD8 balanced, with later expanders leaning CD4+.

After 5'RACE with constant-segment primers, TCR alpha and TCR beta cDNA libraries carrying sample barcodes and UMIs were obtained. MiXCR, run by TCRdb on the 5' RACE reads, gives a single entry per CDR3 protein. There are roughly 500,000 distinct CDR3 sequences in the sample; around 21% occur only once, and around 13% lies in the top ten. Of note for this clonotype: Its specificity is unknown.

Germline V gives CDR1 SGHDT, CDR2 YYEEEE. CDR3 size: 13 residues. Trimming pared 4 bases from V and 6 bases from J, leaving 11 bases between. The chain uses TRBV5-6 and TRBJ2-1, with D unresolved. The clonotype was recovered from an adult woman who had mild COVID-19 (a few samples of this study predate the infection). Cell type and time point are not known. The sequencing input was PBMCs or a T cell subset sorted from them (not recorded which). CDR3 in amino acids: CASSLQSSNEQFF. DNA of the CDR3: TGTGCCAGCAGCCTCCAGTCCAGCAATGAGCAGTTCTTC.